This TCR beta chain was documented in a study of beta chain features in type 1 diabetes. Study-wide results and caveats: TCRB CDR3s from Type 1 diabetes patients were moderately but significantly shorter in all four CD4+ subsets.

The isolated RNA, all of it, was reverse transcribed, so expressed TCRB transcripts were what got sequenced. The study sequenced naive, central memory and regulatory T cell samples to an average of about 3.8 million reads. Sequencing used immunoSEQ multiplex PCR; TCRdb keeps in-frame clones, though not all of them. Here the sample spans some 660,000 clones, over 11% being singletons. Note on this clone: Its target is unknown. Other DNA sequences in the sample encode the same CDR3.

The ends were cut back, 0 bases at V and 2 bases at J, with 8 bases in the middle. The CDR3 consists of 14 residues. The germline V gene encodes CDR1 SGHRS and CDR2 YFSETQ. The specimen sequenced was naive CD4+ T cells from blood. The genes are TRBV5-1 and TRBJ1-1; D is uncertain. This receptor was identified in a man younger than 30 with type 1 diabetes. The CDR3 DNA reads TGCGCCAGCAGCTTGGCAACCGGCAACACTGAAGCTTTCTTT. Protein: CASSLATGNTEAFF. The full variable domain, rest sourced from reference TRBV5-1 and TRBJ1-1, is KAGVTQTPRYLIKTRGQQVTLSCSPISGHRSVSWYQQTPGQGLQFLFEYFSETQRNKGNFPGRFSGRQFSNSRSEMNVSTLELGDSALYLCASSLATGNTEAFFGQGTRLTVV.